The 20 T cell receptor beta chains below come from one sample, sequenced in a study of T cell responses to AZD1222 COVID-19 vaccine. Here immunoSEQ multiplex PCR was the method, and the copy in TCRdb shows in-frame clones only, minus some. The sample yields 150,000 to 200,000 clones, approximately 90% seen once. The sequencing used peripheral blood, collected 28 days after the second AZD1222 dose. These receptors were taken from an adult who received the AZD1222 COVID-19 vaccine.

The chain is built from TRBV19 and TRBJ2-1; possibly TRBD1 for D (6 bases). This CDR3 region has 14 residues. The germline V and J ends were trimmed by 3 bases and 5 bases, with 11 bases remaining between them. Germline V gives CDR1 LNHDA, CDR2 SQIVND (reference sequence). The CDR3 loop is CASSIQQGHNEQFF. The CDR3 coding sequence is TGTGCCAGTAGTATTCAACAGGGACACAATGAGCAGTTCTTC.

This clone was found once. This chain joins TRBV28 and TRBJ2-2; 7 bases map to TRBD2. CDR1 and CDR2 from the germline V gene are MDHEN and SYDVKM. This CDR3 comprises 17 residues. The ends lost 5 bases at V and 2 bases at J; junction bases unmatched: 11. CDR3 amino acids: CASSHPRLAPNTGELFF. The CDR3 bases are TGTGCCAGCAGTCATCCCCGACTAGCACCTAACACCGGGGAGCTGTTTTTT.

This clone is a singleton in its sample. The V gene is TRBV24-1, the J gene TRBJ1-2; no reliable D call. This CDR3 has 14 amino acids. The ends were cut back, 4 bases at V and 8 bases at J, with 16 bases in the middle. Germline values: CDR1 KGHDR, CDR2 SFDVKD. In DNA form, the CDR3 reads TGTGCCACCAGTGACACCGGCCATCAGAGGGGCTACACCTTC. It specifies CATSDTGHQRGYTF.

V and J are TRBV30 and TRBJ1-1; no reliable D call. The germline CDR1 and CDR2 sequences are GTSNPN and SVGIG (reference sequence). The CDR3 contains 14 residues. The ends were cut back, 7 bases at V and 6 bases at J, with 21 bases in the middle. The CDR3 nucleotides are TGTGCCTACAATGGAGGAACCTGGTTGGCTGAAGCTTTCTTT. It is translated as CAYNGGTWLAEAFF. Variable domain in full (rest from reference TRBV30 and TRBJ1-1): SQTIHQWPATLVQPVGSPLSLECTVEGTSNPNLYWYRQAAGRGLQLLFYSVGIGQISSEVPQNLSASRPQDRQFILSSKKLLLSDSGFYLCAYNGGTWLAEAFFGQGTRLTVV.

The chain couples TRBV7-6 to TRBJ2-1, with 9 bases fitting TRBD2. The CDR3 loop spans 16 amino acids. V lost 5 bases to trimming and J lost 5 bases; unmatched junction nucleotides: 10. Germline V gene lookup returns CDR1 SGHVS and CDR2 FNYEAQ. In DNA, the CDR3 is TGTGCCAGCAGCCTACTCGGACTAGCGTATGACAATGAGCAGTTCTTC. As protein: CASSLLGLAYDNEQFF. Filled out from reference TRBV7-6 and TRBJ2-1, the complete variable domain reads GAGVSQSPRYKVTKRGQDVALRCDPISGHVSLYWYRQALGQGPEFLTYFNYEAQQDKSGLPNDRFSAERPEGSISTLTIQRTEQRDSAMYRCASSLLGLAYDNEQFFGPGTRLTVL.

This clone was counted a few times. The genes are TRBV6-5 and TRBJ2-1; D call uncertain. Deletions cut 4 bases from V and 4 bases from J, with 8 bases between. Germline values: CDR1 MNHEY, CDR2 SVGAGI. The CDR3 runs 13 residues. CDR3 DNA sequence: TGTGCCAGCAGTTCAGCGAGGTACAATGAGCAGTTCTTC. Translation: CASSSARYNEQFF.

As to this clone: Within the sample, other DNA sequences also encode this same CDR3. The chain has TRBV27 and TRBJ2-3; D gene ambiguous. V lost 1 base and J lost 3, with 5 bases in between. The CDR3 has 13 residues. CDR1 and CDR2 from the germline V gene are MNHEY and SMNVEV (reference sequence). CDR3 DNA: TGTGCCAGCAGTTTATACGGAACAGATACGCAGTATTTT. Residues: CASSLYGTDTQYF.

The CDR3 nucleotides read TGTGCCAGCAGCACATTCGACAGGGTTGGATTTGGAGCTTTCTTT. This gives the protein CASSTFDRVGFGAFF. The chain combines TRBV7-8 with TRBJ1-1, with 7 bases lining up with TRBD1. V gave up 5 bases and J gave up 10 bases; unmatched junction bases: 16. The V gene's germline CDR1 is SGHVS and CDR2 FQNEAQ. The length of the CDR3 is 15 residues. Using reference TRBV7-8 and TRBJ1-1 for the parts outside the CDR3, the full variable domain is GAGVSQSPRYKVAKRGQDVALRCDPISGHVSLFWYQQALGQGPEFLTYFQNEAQLDKSGLPSDRFFAERPEGSVSTLKIQRTQQEDSAVYLCASSTFDRVGFGAFFGQGTRLTVV.

The chain couples TRBV2 to TRBJ2-3; no clear D. V gave up 2 bases and J gave up 1 base, with 4 bases separating them. The CDR3 totals 13 residues. Germline V gives CDR1 SNHLY, CDR2 FYNNEI. CDR3: CASSETGTDTQYF. For the CDR3, the DNA is TGTGCCAGCAGTGAAACAGGCACAGATACGCAGTATTTT. Combining the CDR3 with reference TRBV2 and TRBJ2-3 gives the whole variable domain EPEVTQTPSHQVTQMGQEVILRCVPISNHLYFYWYRQILGQKVEFLVSFYNNEISEKSEIFDDQFSVERPDGSNFTLKIRSTKLEDSAMYFCASSETGTDTQYFGPGTRLTVL.

The chain recombines TRBV5-8 with TRBJ2-7; D remains unclear. Germline assignment: CDR1 SGHTS and CDR2 YDEGEE. The CDR3 runs 12 residues. V lost 4 bases to trimming and J lost 0 bases, with 5 bases between them. CDR3 loop: CASSPSSYEQYF. The CDR3 DNA reads as TGTGCCAGCAGCCCGAGCTCCTACGAGCAGTACTTC.

The V gene is TRBV19, the J gene TRBJ1-6; D possibly corresponds to TRBD1 (6 bases). This CDR3 contains 14 residues. CDR1 is LNHDA and CDR2 is SQIVND in the germline V gene (reference sequence). Trimming took off 5 bases at V and 8 bases at J, with 13 bases between the two ends. Here the CDR3 DNA reads TGTGCCAGTAGTCAAGGGGGTGCGGATTCACCCCTCCACTTT. Its translation is CASSQGGADSPLHF. Based on the CDR3 plus reference TRBV19 and TRBJ1-6, the full variable domain is DGGITQSPKYLFRKEGQNVTLSCEQNLNHDAMYWYRQDPGQGLRLIYYSQIVNDFQKGDIAEGYSVSREKKESFPLTVTSAQKNPTAFYLCASSQGGADSPLHFGNGTRLTVT.

The CDR3 sequence: CATSRDYQVGSYGYTF. The CDR3 DNA is TGTGCCACCAGCAGAGATTATCAGGTGGGGAGCTATGGCTACACCTTC. The genes are TRBV15 and TRBJ1-2, with D hard to call. The CDR3 has 16 residues. Germline CDR1 is LNHNV and CDR2 is YYDKDF (reference sequence). V was trimmed by 0 bases and J by 4 bases, leaving 15 bases between them.

The V and J genes are TRBV6-1 and TRBJ2-1; D may match TRBD1 or TRBD2 (5 bases each). V was shortened by 4 bases and J by 1 base, with 20 bases between the two germline ends. There are 18 residues in the CDR3. Germline assignment: CDR1 MNHNS and CDR2 SASEGT. The CDR3 here is CASSVAPGRLSSYNEQFF. Here the CDR3 DNA reads TGTGCCAGCAGTGTAGCCCCGGGACGATTATCTTCCTACAATGAGCAGTTCTTC.

V and J are TRBV4-1 and TRBJ2-5, with D perhaps assigned TRBD1 or TRBD2 (5 bases each). From germline, CDR1 is MGHRA and CDR2 YSYEKL. Trimming pared 1 base from V and 5 bases from J, leaving 14 bases between. This CDR3 region has 15 residues. The CDR3 loop is CASSQAVGARETQYF. The CDR3 DNA is TGCGCCAGCAGCCAAGCGGTCGGGGCGAGGGAGACCCAGTACTTC.

The chain couples TRBV6-5 to TRBJ1-5; a weak D match, TRBD1 (5 bases). Germline V lookup: CDR1 MNHEY, CDR2 SVGAGI. There are 16 residues in the CDR3. Trimming took off 4 bases at V and 3 bases at J, with 16 bases between the two ends. CDR3 sequence (DNA): TGTGCCAGCAGTTTAACCGGGTGGGGGGACAATCAGCCCCAGCATTTT. This translates into CASSLTGWGDNQPQHF.

J is TRBJ2-5 and V is TRBV9; D unresolved. The V end lost 0 bases, the J end lost 5 bases, and 11 bases lay between the germline ends. CDR3 length: 14 amino acids. The germline V gene encodes CDR1 SGDLS and CDR2 YYNGEE. CDR3 residues: CASSVVGLGETQYF. CDR3 DNA sequence: TGTGCCAGCAGCGTAGTGGGGTTGGGGGAGACCCAGTACTTC.

The chain uses TRBV10-3 and TRBJ2-7, with D tentatively TRBD2 (5 bases). The CDR3 consists of 16 residues. V lost 2 bases and J lost 2, with 16 bases in between. Germline values: CDR1 ENHRY, CDR2 SYGVKD. CDR3 sequence (DNA): TGTGCCATCAGTGAGCCCCTTCCCGGGGAGACCTACGAGCAGTACTTC. Its protein product is CAISEPLPGETYEQYF.

The chain is built from TRBV5-1 and TRBJ2-5, with 9 bases matching TRBD1. CDR3 size: 14 residues. Trimming removed 4 bases from V and 4 bases from J; junction bases left unmatched: 5. Germline values: CDR1 SGHRS, CDR2 YFSETQ. Here the CDR3 DNA reads TGCGCCAGCAGCGATACAGGGGGCGGAGAGACCCAGTACTTC. It encodes CASSDTGGGETQYF.

This clone was recorded only once. The J gene is TRBJ1-1, the V gene TRBV20-1; D is ambiguous. The CDR3 consists of 10 residues. Trimming took off 3 bases at V and 8 bases at J, with 7 bases between the two ends. Per germline, CDR1 DFQATT and CDR2 SNEGSKA (reference sequence). The CDR3 DNA follows: TGCAGTGCTAGGGTCCAAGAAGCTTTCTTT. Residues: CSARVQEAFF.

The chain couples TRBV27 to TRBJ2-7; 7 nucleotides align to TRBD1. The CDR3 loop spans 13 amino acids. V gave up 3 bases and J gave up 7 bases; unmatched junction bases: 6. CDR1 MNHEY and CDR2 SMNVEV come from the germline V gene (reference sequence). CDR3 bases: TGTGCCAGCAGTTTCCCCGACAGGGAAGAGCAGTACTTC. Amino acids: CASSFPDREEQYF.